A selection of T cell receptor beta chains follows, all from one sample in a study of T cells in Graves' hyperthyroidism and ophthalmopathy. TCRdb re-called the multiplex PCR reads with MiXCR, one entry per CDR3 protein. The repertoire holds over 700,000 distinct CDR3 sequences, about 38% seen once, with around 9.3% in the top ten. Sequenced sample: blood. The receptor source for this set is a man between 18 and 29 years old with Graves' hyperthyroidism. Each CDR3 is given with its conserved first and last residue. D genes are given only for firm matches. Clone size is not always given. Where it is, it says once, few, many or a class for expanded clones.

d_gene	abundance	v_gene	len	j_gene	CDR3nt	CDR3aa
TRBD1	-	TRBV29-1	13	TRBJ2-7	TGCAGCGTCAGGACAGGGAATCGTAACGAGCAGTACTTC	CSVRTGNRNEQYF
TRBD1	many	TRBV15	14	TRBJ2-7	TGTGCCACCAAAGTGGACAGGGGCTCCTACGAGCAGTACTTC	CATKVDRGSYEQYF
-	-	TRBV15	14	TRBJ1-5	TGTGCCACCAGCAGTGGAAAGGAACTTCAGCCCCAGCATTTT	CATSSGKELQPQHF
-	many	TRBV7-3	15	TRBJ2-5	TGTGCCAGCAGCTTAATGGCGGGGAGTGCAGAGACCCAGTACTTC	CASSLMAGSAETQYF
-	-	TRBV7-2	12	TRBJ2-5	TGTGCCAGCAGCTTAGGGAGCCAGCCCCAGTACTTC	CASSLGSQPQYF
-	many	TRBV2	12	TRBJ1-1	TGTGCCAGCAGTGTGCTGAACACTGAAGCTTTCTTT	CASSVLNTEAFF
-	-	TRBV20-1	13	TRBJ1-1	TGCAGTGCCCCGGCGCCGGGAGGAACTGAAGCTTTCTTT	CSAPAPGGTEAFF
-	-	TRBV9	16	TRBJ2-7	TGCGCCAGCAGCCAAGAGGTATACGTCAGCTCCTACGAGCAGTACTTC	CASSQEVYVSSYEQYF
-	many	TRBV29-1	14	TRBJ2-5	TGCAGCGCCCGGTTGGAACTAGGGAGGGAGACCCAGTACTTC	CSARLELGRETQYF
TRBD2	many	TRBV29-1	12	TRBJ2-7	TGCAGCGTTGGGCTAGCGGGGTACGAGCAGTACTTC	CSVGLAGYEQYF
-	few	TRBV6-2/TRBV6-3	12	TRBJ2-7	TGTGCCAGCAGTTCCCTCTACAACGAGCAGTACTTC	CASSSLYNEQYF
-	-	TRBV5-4	15	TRBJ2-5	TGTGCCAGCAGCTCCCCAGACATAGGTGGAGAGACCCAGTACTTC	CASSSPDIGGETQYF
-	few	TRBV7-9	12	TRBJ1-1	TGTGCCAGCAGCTTGTCCACAAATTCAGCTTTCTTT	CASSLSTNSAFF
-	-	TRBV15	14	TRBJ1-2	TGTGCCACCAGCAGAGATGACTGTATTGAGGGCTACACCTTC	CATSRDDCIEGYTF
-	-	TRBV20-1	17	TRBJ2-2	TGCAGTGCTAGAGACCCCGCCGGAACCGTGGACACCGGGGAGCTGTTTTTT	CSARDPAGTVDTGELFF
-	few	TRBV12-3/TRBV12-4	15	TRBJ1-4	TGTGCCAGCAGTTTAAATGGGATCCTTAATGAAAAACTGTTTTTT	CASSLNGILNEKLFF